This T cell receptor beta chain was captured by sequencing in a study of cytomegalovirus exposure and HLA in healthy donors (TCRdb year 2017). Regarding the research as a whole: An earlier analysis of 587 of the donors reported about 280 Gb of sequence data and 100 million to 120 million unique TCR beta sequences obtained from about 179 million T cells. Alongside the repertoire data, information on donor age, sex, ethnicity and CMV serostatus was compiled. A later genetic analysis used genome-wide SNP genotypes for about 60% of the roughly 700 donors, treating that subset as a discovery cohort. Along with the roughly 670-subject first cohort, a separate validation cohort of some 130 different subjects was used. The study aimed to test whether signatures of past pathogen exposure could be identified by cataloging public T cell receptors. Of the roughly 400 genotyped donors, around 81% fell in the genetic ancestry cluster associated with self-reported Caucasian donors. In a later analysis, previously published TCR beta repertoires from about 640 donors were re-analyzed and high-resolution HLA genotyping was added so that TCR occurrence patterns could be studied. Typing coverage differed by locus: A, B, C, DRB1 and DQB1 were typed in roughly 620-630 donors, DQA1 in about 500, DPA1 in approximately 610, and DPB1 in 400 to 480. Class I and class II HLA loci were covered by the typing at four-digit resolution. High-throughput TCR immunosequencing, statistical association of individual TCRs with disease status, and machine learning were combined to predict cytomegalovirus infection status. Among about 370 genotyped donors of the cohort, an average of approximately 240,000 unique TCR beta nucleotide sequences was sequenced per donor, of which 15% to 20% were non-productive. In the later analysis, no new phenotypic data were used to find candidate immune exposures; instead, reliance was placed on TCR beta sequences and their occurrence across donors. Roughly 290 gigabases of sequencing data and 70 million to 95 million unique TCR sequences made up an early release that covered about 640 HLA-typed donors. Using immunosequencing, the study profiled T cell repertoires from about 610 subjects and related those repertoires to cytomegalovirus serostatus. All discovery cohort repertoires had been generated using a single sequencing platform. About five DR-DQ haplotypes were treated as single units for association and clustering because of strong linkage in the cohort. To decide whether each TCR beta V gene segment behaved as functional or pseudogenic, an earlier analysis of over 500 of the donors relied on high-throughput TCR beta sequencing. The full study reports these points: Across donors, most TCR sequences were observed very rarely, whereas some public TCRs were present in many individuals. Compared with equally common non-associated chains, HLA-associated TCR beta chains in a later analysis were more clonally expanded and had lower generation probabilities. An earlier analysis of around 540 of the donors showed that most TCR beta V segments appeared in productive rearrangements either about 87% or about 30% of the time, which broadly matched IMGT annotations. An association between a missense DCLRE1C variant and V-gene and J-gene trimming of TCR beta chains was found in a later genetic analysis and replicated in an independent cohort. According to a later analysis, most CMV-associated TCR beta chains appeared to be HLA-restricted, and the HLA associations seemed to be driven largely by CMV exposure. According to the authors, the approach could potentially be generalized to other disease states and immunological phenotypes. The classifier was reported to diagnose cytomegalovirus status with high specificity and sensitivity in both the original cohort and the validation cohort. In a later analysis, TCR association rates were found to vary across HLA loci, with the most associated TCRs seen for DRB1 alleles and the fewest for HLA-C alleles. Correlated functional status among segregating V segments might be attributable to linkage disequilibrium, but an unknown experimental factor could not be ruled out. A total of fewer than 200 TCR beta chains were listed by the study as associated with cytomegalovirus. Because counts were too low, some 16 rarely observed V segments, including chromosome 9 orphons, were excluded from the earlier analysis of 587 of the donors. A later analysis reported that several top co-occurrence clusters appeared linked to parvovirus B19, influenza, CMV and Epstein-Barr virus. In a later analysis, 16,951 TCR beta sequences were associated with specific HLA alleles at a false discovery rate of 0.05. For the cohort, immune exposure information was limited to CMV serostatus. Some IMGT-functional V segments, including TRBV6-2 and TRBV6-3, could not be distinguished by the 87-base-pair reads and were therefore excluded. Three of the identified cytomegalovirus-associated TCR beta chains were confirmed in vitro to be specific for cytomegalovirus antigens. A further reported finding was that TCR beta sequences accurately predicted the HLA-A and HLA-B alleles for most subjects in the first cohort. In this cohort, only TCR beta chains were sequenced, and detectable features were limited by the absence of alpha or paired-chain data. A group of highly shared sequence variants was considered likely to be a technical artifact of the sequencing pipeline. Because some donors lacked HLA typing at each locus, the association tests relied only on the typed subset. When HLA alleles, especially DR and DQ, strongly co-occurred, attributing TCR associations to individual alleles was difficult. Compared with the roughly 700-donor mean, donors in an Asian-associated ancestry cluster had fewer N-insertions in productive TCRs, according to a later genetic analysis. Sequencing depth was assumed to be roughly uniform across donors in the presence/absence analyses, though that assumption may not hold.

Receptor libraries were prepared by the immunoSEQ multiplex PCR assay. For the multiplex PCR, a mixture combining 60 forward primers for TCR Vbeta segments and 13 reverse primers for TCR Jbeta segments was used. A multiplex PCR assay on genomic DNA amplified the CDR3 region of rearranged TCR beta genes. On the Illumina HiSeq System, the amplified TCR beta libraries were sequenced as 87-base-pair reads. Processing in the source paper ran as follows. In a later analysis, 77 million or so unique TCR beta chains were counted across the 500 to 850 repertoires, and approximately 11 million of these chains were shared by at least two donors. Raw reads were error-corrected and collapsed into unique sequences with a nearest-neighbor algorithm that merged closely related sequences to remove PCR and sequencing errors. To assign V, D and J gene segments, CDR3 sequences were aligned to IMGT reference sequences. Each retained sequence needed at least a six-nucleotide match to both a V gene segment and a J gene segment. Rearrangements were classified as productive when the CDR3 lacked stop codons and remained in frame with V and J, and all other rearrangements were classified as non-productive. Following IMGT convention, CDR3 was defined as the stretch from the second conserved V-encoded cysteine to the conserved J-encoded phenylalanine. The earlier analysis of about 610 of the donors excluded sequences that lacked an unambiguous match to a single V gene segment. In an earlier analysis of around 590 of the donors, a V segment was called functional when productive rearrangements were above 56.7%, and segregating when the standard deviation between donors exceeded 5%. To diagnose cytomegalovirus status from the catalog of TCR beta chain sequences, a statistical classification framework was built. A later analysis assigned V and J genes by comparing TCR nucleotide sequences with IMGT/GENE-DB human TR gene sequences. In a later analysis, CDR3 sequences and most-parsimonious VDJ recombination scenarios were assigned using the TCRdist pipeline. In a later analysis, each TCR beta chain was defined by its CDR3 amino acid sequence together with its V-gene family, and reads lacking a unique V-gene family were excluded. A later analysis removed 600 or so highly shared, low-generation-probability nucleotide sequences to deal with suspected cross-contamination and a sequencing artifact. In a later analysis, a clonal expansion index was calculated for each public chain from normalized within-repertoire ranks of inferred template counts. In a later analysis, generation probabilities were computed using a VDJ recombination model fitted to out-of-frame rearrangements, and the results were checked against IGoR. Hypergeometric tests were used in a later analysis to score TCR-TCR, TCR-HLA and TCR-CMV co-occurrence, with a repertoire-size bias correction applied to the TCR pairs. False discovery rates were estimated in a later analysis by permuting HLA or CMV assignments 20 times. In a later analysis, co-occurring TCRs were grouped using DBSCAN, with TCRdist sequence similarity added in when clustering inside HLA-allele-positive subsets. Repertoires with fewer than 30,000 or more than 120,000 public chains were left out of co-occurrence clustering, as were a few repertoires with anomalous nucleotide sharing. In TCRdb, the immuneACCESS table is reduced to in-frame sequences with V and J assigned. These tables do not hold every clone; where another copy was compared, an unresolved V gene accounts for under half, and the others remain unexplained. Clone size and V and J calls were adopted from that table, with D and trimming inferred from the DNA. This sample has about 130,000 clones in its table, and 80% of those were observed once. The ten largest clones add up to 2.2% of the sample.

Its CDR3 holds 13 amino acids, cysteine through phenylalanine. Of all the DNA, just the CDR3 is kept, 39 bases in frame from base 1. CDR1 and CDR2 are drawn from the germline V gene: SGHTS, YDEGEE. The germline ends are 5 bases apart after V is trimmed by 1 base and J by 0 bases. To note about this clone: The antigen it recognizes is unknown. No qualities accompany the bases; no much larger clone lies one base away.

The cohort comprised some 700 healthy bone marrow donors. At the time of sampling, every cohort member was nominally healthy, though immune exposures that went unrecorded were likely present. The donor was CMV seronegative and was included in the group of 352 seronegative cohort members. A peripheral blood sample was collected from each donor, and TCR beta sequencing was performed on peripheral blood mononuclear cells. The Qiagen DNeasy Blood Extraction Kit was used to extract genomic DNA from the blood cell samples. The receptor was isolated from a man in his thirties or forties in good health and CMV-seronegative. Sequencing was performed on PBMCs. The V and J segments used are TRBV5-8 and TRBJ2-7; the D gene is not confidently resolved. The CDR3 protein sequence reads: CASSLPNSYEQYF. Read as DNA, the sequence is TGTGCCAGCAGCTTGCCTAACTCCTACGAGCAGTACTTC. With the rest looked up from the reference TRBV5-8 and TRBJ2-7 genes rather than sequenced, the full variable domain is EAGVTQSPTHLIKTRGQQATLRCSPISGHTSVYWYQQALGLGLQFLLWYDEGEERNRGNFPPRFSGRQFPNYSSELNVNALELEDSALYLCASSLPNSYEQYFGPGTRLTVT.